The 9 T cell receptor beta chains presented below share a single source sample, sequenced in a study of T cell responses to AZD1222 COVID-19 vaccine. The assay was immunoSEQ multiplex PCR, and TCRdb's table has in-frame clones only and misses some. Of more than 75,000 clones in the sample, roughly 90% are singletons; the top ten hold about 28%. The specimen comprised peripheral blood, sampled on day 0 of AZD1222 vaccination. These receptors came from an adult in good health.

The chain combines TRBV6-5 with TRBJ2-7, with TRBD1 identical over 7 bases. V lost 4 bases, J lost 3 bases, and 9 bases stayed unmatched. This CDR3 comprises 15 residues. Per the germline V gene, CDR1 is MNHEY and CDR2 is SVGAGI. The CDR3: CASSFNPGQSYEQYF. The CDR3 DNA sequence: TGTGCCAGCAGTTTTAATCCGGGACAGAGCTACGAGCAGTACTTC.

The chain carries TRBV6-2 or TRBV6-3 and TRBJ2-3; D is unresolved. The CDR3 extends over 13 amino acids. The V end was cut by 5 bases, the J end by 10 bases, with 16 bases between. The germline V gene encodes CDR1 MNHEY and CDR2 SVGEGT. The CDR3, as DNA: TGTGCCAGCAGTCCCCATCCCAACCCCGCGCAGTATTTT. It specifies CASSPHPNPAQYF.

Here the CDR3 DNA reads TGCGCCAGCAGCCCGGGACAGGGGAATCAGCCCCAGCATTTT. Translated: CASSPGQGNQPQHF. This chain links TRBV5-1 with TRBJ1-5; 10 nucleotides line up with TRBD1. Germline V gene sequence: CDR1 SGHRS, CDR2 YFSETQ. The CDR3 runs to 14 residues. With V trimmed by 4 bases and J by 4 bases, 2 bases remained unmatched.

The chain links TRBV19 to TRBJ2-1, with unresolved D. Germline-derived CDR1 and CDR2 are LNHDA and SQIVND (reference sequence). The CDR3 is made up of 13 amino acids. V was shortened by 5 bases and J by 7 bases, with 12 bases between the two germline ends. The CDR3 spells CASSLLGGNEQFF. In nucleotides, the CDR3 is TGTGCCAGTAGTCTCTTGGGTGGTAATGAGCAGTTCTTC.

The chain combines TRBV28 with TRBJ2-7; TRBD1 might be the D (7 bases). The CDR3 runs 14 residues. CDR1 is MDHEN and CDR2 is SYDVKM in the germline V gene. V lost 4 bases and J lost 5, with 15 bases in between. CDR3 coding DNA: TGTGCCAGCAGTTCCTCAGGGGGGCGACACGAGCAGTACTTC. It translates to CASSSSGGRHEQYF.

The chain recombines TRBV6-5 with TRBJ2-7, with TRBD1 identical over 10 bases. This CDR3 spans 13 amino acids. V gave up 6 bases and J gave up 6 bases; unmatched junction bases: 5. In germline, CDR1 is MNHEY, CDR2 SVGAGI. The CDR3 bases are TGTGCCAGCAGGTTGGACAGGGGGTCCGAGCAGTACTTC. Amino acids: CASRLDRGSEQYF.

V is TRBV16 and J is TRBJ1-2; TRBD1 matches 7 bases. CDR1 and CDR2 from the germline V gene are KGHSY and FQNENV. V shed 4 bases and J 8 bases; nucleotides not matched to a gene: 16. The CDR3 runs 16 residues. The CDR3: CASSPTSRKGAGGYTF. CDR3 DNA: TGTGCCAGCAGCCCCACGTCGAGAAAGGGGGCCGGCGGCTACACCTTC.

Only one count was recorded for this clone. The V and J genes are TRBV15 and TRBJ2-5, with D perhaps matching TRBD1 (6 bases). Germline V lookup: CDR1 LNHNV, CDR2 YYDKDF (reference sequence). This CDR3 has 13 amino acids. V gave up 8 bases and J gave up 2 bases, with 12 bases separating them. CDR3 amino acids: CATARGQQETQYF. CDR3 DNA: TGTGCCACCGCCAGGGGTCAGCAAGAGACCCAGTACTTC.

The V gene is TRBV30, the J gene TRBJ1-6, with D perhaps matching TRBD1 (5 bases). Germline values: CDR1 GTSNPN, CDR2 SVGIG (reference sequence). This CDR3 has 19 residues. The ends were cut back, 0 bases at V and 0 bases at J, with 18 bases in the middle. The CDR3 spells CAWSVIGTGQGSYNSPLHF. In nucleotides, the CDR3 is TGTGCCTGGAGTGTAATTGGGACGGGCCAGGGCTCCTATAATTCACCCCTCCACTTT.